This TCR beta chain was sequenced during a study of identifying expanded T cells in peripheral blood. Broader study findings: Clone count variance between roughly 2-week samples rose with total template count. About 1.2 clones differed between technical replicates, versus approximately 16 and 20 over time.

During the collection period, no donor immune events like infections were recorded. CDR1 is SGHAT, CDR2 FQNNGV, per germline. V was pared by 5 bases and J by 1 base, with 14 bases between. CDR3 length equals 15 residues. Sequencing was performed with immunoSEQ multiplex PCR; in TCRdb, only in-frame clones are kept and a portion is missing. The table shows some 78,000 clones, with over 80% occurring only once. This clone showed up just once. Its antigen is unidentified. The sample consisted of blood. The genes are TRBV11-2 and TRBJ1-1; D gene ambiguous. The sequence came from a person aged 18 to 70 in good health. The DNA of the CDR3 is TGTGCCAGCAGCCAGTCACGGGATGGGAACACTGAAGCTTTCTTT. This sequence encodes CASSQSRDGNTEAFF.